This note documents a single T cell receptor (beta chain) sequence. The antigen remains undetermined. Only in-frame clones appear in the TCRdb table, and some are missing; sequencing was by immunoSEQ multiplex PCR. The repertoire holds about 64,000 clones, with 75% to 95% as singletons. J lost 6 bases, V lost 2 bases, and 4 bases had no gene match. The CDR3 spans 15 residues. The germline gives CDR1 LGHNA, CDR2 YSLEER. The sample belongs to a study of T cell responses to AZD1222 COVID-19 vaccine. Study-wide results and limits: Only six people who got AZD1222 tested seropositive at baseline. Donor demographics were predominantly white British with a female majority; clonal diversity may be underestimated. No repertoire was sampled before or during the peak T cell response, only after it.

The receptor's source is an adult who received the MenACWY meningococcal vaccine as a control. The sequencing here drew on peripheral blood, taken 28 days after the second dose of the MenACWY control vaccine. The chain carries TRBV4-3 and TRBJ1-1; 12 nucleotides match TRBD1. CDR3 sequence: CASSQTGTGGPEAFF. The CDR3 nucleotides read TGCGCCAGCAGCCAAACCGGGACAGGGGGCCCTGAAGCTTTCTTT.